This TCR beta chain emerged from a study of shared clonotypes between healthy human individuals (dated by TCRdb to 2020 to 2022). Turning to the overall study: The cohort included three men and two women between 18 and 49 years of age. For each donor, three plates each were used for CD4 naive and CD4 memory, two plates were used for CD8 naive, and one plate was used for CD8 memory. To increase sequencing depth and limit assay-specific biases, different laboratories used diverse techniques to prepare libraries and sequence TCR repertoires. The study deeply sequenced blood TCR repertoires of about 5 healthy adults to estimate repertoire size and the extent of clonotype sharing between individuals. Leukapheresis yielded between about 0.94 and 10 billion PBMCs per donor. Here is what the overall study found, with its caveats: Higher generation probabilities were observed for clonotypes shared by all four sorted-subset donors than for non-shared clonotypes. Larger estimated clonotype richness was generally found for naive subsets than for memory subsets. Even with the large sequencing depth, rarefaction of the sorted-subset datasets indicated that sequencing was incomplete. Because the study included a small number of donors, the genetic and exposure-history diversity represented was limited. Across a handful of donors, around 5.4% of naive CD4, roughly 3.3% of naive CD8, 2.3% of memory CD4, and 0.4% to 0.45% of memory CD8 clonotypes were shared. Based on pairwise subsampling, the degree of clonotype sharing among donors was expected to be affected by sequencing depth. Only blood was sampled, and tissue TCR repertoires likely differ from those in blood.

A note on this clone: Its cognate antigen has yet to be identified. Base qualities are not recorded, but no much larger clone differs from it by a single base.

Including cysteine and phenylalanine, the CDR3 has 14 amino acids. The entry retains the CDR3 DNA only, 42 bases that are in frame from base 1. CDR1 GTSNPN and CDR2 SVGIG are derived from the germline V gene (reference sequence). Trimming costs V 3 bases and J 4 bases, and their ends lie 16 bases apart. Using the deep immunoSEQ assay, TCR CDR3 regions were amplified from genomic DNA by multiplex PCR. Extracted genomic DNA from each cell subset was distributed evenly across all wells of several immunoSEQ 96-well plates, and each plate was treated as a replicate. For sorted subsets, approximately 200 ng of genomic DNA, equivalent to roughly 33,000 T cell genomes, went into each replicate PCR. Purified libraries were quantified with a Qubit 3.0 fluorometer, sized on a Bioanalyzer 2100, and re-quantified with the KAPA Library Quantification kit. Each immunoSEQ 96-well plate was sequenced on its own single-read 150-cycle Illumina NextSeq 550 flow cell. The paper's processing steps were these. Because the immunoSEQ output included only junctional sequences and no quality scores, the filtering could not be the same as the filtering used for full-length reads. To assign V/J genes and CDR3, sequences were annotated using PyIR, a Python wrapper for IgBLAST v1.9, with IMGT germline references. Any read was removed if the V/J assignment was weak (E-value above 1e-6), the CDR3 was missing, or the read contained stop codons, out-of-frame junctions, or ambiguous translated residues. V3J clonotypes were defined as sequences sharing an identical inferred V gene, J gene, and CDR3 amino acid sequence. Percentage overlap between repertoires was calculated by dividing the number of shared unique clonotypes by the size of the smaller repertoire. Repertoire richness was assessed with RTK rarefaction, the Chao1 estimator, and Recon v2.1 estimates of unobserved clonotypes. Generation probabilities were computed with OLGA for all TCRbeta clonotypes obtained by the gDNA method from a few donors. In TCRdb, the immuneACCESS table is reduced to in-frame sequences with V and J assigned. These tables do not hold every clone; where another copy was compared, an unresolved V gene accounts for under half, and the others remain unexplained. V, J and clone size are taken as reported in that table, and D and trimming were inferred from the DNA itself. The sample records roughly 2,000,000 clones, over 85% of which are singletons. In total, the top ten clones hold more than 1.5% of the sample.

CD8 naive samples were obtained by positive selection for CCR7 among CD45RO-negative cells, yielding a CD45RA+CCR7+ population from which TemRA cells were excluded. The donors were healthy, HIV-negative adults who had no recently reported acute infections or vaccinations. All donors were Caucasian adults living in Nashville, Tennessee, USA. After blood collection by leukapheresis, PBMCs were isolated using Ficoll-Histopaque density gradient centrifugation and then cryopreserved in the vapor phase of liquid nitrogen. Analytical flow cytometry was used to check the purity and quantity of each magnetically sorted T cell population. Each sorted fraction had its genomic DNA isolated and then quantified by UV absorbance on a Nanodrop 2000c.

The sequenced material came from naive CD8+ T cells from PBMCs. The sample's cell subset or site label, in plain terms: CD45RA+CCR7+. The receptor was isolated from a man between 18 and 35 years old in good health. Some clones in this sample may be carry-over from other donors' samples. The sequence joins TRBV30 to TRBJ2-7, with no confident D gene call. At the DNA level, the sequence is TGTGCCTGGAGCGCAGCAAACCGATTTTACGAGCAGTACTTC. This gives the protein CAWSAANRFYEQYF.